This paragraph reports one T cell receptor (beta chain). Its antigen is currently unknown. This sample was included in a study of cytomegalovirus exposure and HLA in healthy donors. Study in general: Early on, a data release was issued that held roughly 80 million unique TCRs from HLA-typed donors.

The study, taken as a whole, reports: Reports showed the classifier diagnosing cytomegalovirus status with high specificity and sensitivity. Confirmation was obtained in vitro that a few CMV-associated chains are specific for CMV antigens.

Germline CDR1 is SGHDT and CDR2 is YYEEEE. Trimming took 4 bases from V and 2 from J, leaving 23 bases between them. The CDR3 is 18 residues long. Use of 60 Vbeta and 13 Jbeta primers characterized the PCR. Assay: immunoSEQ multiplex PCR; the TCRdb copy retains only in-frame clones and omits some. The sample features 150,000 to 200,000 clones, with 0.75% to 0.85% in its top ten. This rearrangement joins TRBV5-6 to TRBJ2-3, with a possible D match to TRBD1 (5 bases). This receptor was identified in a woman aged 18-35 years in good health and CMV-seropositive. Sequencing was done on a sample of PBMCs. The CDR3, as DNA: TGTGCCAGCAGCCTGAAGTCTCCGGACAAATTTGACACAGATACGCAGTATTTT. Amino acid sequence: CASSLKSPDKFDTDTQYF. Full variable domain (remainder filled in from reference TRBV5-6 and TRBJ2-3): DAGVTQSPTHLIKTRGQQVTLRCSPKSGHDTVSWYQQALGQGPQFIFQYYEEEERQRGNFPDRFSGHQFPNYSSELNVNALLLGDSALYLCASSLKSPDKFDTDTQYFGPGTRLTVL.